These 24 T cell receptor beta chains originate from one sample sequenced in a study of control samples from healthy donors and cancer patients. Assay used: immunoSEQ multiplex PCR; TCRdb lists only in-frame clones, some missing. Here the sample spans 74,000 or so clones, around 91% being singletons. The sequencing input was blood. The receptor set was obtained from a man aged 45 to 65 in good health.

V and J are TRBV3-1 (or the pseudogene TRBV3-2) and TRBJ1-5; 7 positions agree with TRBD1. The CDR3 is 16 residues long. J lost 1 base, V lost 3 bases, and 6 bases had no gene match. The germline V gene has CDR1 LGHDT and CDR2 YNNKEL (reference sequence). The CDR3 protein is CASSHDGQVSNQPQHF. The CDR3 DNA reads TGTGCCAGCAGCCACGACGGACAGGTGAGCAATCAGCCCCAGCATTTT.

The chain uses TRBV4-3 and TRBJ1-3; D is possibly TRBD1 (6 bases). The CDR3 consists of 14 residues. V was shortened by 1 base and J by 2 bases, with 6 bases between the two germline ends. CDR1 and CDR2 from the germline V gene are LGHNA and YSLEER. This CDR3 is CASSQGGPGNTIYF. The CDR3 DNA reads TGCGCCAGCAGCCAAGGGGGGCCTGGAAACACCATATATTTT.

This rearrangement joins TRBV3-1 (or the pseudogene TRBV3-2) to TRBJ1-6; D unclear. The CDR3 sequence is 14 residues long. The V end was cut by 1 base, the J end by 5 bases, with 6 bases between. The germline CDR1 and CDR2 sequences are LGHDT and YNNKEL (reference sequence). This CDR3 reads CASSQGQHNSPLHF. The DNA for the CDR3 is TGTGCCAGCAGCCAAGGGCAGCATAATTCACCCCTCCACTTT.

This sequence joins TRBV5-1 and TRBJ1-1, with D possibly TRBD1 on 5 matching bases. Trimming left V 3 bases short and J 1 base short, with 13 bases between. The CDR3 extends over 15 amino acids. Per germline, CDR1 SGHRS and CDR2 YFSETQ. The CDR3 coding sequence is TGCGCCAGCAGCTGGGGGGGACGGAAGAACACTGAAGCTTTCTTT. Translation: CASSWGGRKNTEAFF.

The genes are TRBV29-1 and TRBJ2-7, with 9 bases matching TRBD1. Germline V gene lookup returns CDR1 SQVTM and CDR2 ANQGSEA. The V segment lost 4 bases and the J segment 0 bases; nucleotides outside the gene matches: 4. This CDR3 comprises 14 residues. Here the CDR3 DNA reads TGCAGCGTTGGAACAGGGGGCTACTCCTACGAGCAGTACTTC. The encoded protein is CSVGTGGYSYEQYF.

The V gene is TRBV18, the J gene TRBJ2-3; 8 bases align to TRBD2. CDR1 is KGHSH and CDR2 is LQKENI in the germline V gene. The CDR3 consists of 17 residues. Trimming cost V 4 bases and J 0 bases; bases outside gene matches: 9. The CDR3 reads CASSRSSGSTSTDTQYF. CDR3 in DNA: TGTGCCAGCTCACGGTCTAGCGGGTCTACTAGCACAGATACGCAGTATTTT.

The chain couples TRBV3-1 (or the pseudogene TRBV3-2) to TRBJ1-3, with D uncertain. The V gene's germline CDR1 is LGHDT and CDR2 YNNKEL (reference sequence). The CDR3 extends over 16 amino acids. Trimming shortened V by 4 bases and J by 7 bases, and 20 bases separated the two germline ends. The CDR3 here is CASSLQMSGKGNTIYF. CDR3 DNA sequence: TGTGCCAGCAGCCTCCAAATGTCGGGAAAAGGGAACACCATATATTTT.

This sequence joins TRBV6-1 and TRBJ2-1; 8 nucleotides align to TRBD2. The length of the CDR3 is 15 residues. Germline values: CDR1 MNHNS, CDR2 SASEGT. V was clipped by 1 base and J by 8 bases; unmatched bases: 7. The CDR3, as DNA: TGTGCCAGCAGTGAAGAGGTAGCGGGGAGGTATGAGCAGTTCTTC. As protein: CASSEEVAGRYEQFF.

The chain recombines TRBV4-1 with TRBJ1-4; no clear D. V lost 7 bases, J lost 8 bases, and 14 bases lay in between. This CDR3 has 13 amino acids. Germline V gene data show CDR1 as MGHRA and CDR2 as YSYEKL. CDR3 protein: CASTEVLGEKLFF. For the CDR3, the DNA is TGCGCCAGCACTGAGGTCCTCGGGGAAAAACTGTTTTTT.

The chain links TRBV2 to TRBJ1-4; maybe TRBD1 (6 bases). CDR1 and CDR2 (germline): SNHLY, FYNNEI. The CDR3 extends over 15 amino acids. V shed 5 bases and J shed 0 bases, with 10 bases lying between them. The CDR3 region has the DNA TGTGCCAGCAGTTACACAGGGACAACTAATGAAAAACTGTTTTTT. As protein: CASSYTGTTNEKLFF.

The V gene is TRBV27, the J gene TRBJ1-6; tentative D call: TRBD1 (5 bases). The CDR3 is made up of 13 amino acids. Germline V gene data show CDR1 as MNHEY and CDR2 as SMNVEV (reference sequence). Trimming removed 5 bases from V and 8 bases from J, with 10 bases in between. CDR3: CASSPGDHSPLHF. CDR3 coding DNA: TGTGCCAGCAGTCCGGGGGACCATTCACCCCTCCACTTT.

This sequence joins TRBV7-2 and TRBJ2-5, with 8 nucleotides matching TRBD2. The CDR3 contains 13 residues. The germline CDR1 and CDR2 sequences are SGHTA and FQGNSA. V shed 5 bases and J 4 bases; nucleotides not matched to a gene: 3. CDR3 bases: TGTGCCAGCAGCGCGGGGGGCGGAGAGACCCAGTACTTC. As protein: CASSAGGGETQYF.

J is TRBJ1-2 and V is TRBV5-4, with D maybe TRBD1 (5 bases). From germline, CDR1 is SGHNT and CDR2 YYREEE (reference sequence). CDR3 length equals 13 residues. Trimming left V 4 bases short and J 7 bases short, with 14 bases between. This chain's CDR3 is CASSLGGEGGYTF. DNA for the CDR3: TGTGCCAGCAGCCTGGGAGGGGAAGGTGGCTACACCTTC. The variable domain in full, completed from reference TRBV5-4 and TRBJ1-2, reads ETGVTQSPTHLIKTRGQQVTLRCSSQSGHNTVSWYQQALGQGPQFIFQYYREEENGRGNFPPRFSGLQFPNYSSELNVNALELDDSALYLCASSLGGEGGYTFGSGTRLTVV.

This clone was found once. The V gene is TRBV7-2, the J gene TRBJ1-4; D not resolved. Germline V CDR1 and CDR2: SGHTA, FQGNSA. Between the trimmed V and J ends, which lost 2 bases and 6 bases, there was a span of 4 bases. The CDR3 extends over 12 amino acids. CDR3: CASSLHDEKLFF. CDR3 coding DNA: TGTGCCAGCAGCTTACATGATGAAAAACTGTTTTTT.

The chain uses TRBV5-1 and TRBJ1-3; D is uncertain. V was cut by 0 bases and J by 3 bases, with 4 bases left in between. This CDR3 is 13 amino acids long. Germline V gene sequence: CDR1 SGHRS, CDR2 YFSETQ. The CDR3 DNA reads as TGCGCCAGCAGCTTGGACAGTGGAAACACCATATATTTT. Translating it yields CASSLDSGNTIYF.

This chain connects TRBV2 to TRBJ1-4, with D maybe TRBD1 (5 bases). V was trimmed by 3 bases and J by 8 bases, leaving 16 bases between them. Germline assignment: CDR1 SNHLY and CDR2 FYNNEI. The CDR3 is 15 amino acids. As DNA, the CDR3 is TGTGCCAGCAGTGAGCCGGGTTGGGGGGACGAAAAACTGTTTTTT. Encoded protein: CASSEPGWGDEKLFF.

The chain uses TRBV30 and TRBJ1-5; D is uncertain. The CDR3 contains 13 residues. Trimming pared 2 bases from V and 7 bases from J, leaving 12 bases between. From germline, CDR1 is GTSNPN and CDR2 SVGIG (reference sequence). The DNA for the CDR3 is TGTGCCTGGAGTTCCGGGCTTGGACAGCCCCAGCATTTT. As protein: CAWSSGLGQPQHF. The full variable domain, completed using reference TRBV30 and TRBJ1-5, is SQTIHQWPATLVQPVGSPLSLECTVEGTSNPNLYWYRQAAGRGLQLLFYSVGIGQISSEVPQNLSASRPQDRQFILSSKKLLLSDSGFYLCAWSSGLGQPQHFGDGTRLSIL.

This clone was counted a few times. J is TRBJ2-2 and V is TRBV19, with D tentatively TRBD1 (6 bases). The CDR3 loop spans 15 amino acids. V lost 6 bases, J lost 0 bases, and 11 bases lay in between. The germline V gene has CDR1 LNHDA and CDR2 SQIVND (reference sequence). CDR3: CASRRDNANTGELFF. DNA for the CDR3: TGTGCCAGTAGAAGGGACAATGCGAACACCGGGGAGCTGTTTTTT.

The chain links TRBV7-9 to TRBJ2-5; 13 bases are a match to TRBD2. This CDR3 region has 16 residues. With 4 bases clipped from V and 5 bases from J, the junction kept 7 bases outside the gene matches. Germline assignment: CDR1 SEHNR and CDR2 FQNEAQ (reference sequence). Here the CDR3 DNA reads TGTGCCAGCAGCTCTGGACTAGCGGGGGCTTTGGAGACCCAGTACTTC. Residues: CASSSGLAGALETQYF.

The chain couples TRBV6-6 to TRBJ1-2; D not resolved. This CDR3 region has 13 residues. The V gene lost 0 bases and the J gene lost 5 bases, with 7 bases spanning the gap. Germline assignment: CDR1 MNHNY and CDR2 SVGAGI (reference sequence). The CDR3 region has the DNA TGTGCCAGCAGTTACTCGGTCCAGTATGGCTACACCTTC. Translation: CASSYSVQYGYTF.

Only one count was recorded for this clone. The CDR3 spells CASSLDGRNYEQYF. The CDR3 DNA reads as TGCGCCAGCAGCTTGGATGGGCGGAACTACGAGCAGTACTTC. The chain recombines TRBV5-1 with TRBJ2-7; D remains ambiguous. Trimming took off 0 bases at V and 3 bases at J, with 10 bases between the two ends. Germline V gene lookup returns CDR1 SGHRS and CDR2 YFSETQ. The CDR3 loop spans 14 amino acids. Combining the CDR3 with reference TRBV5-1 and TRBJ2-7 gives the whole variable domain KAGVTQTPRYLIKTRGQQVTLSCSPISGHRSVSWYQQTPGQGLQFLFEYFSETQRNKGNFPGRFSGRQFSNSRSEMNVSTLELGDSALYLCASSLDGRNYEQYFGPGTRLTVT.

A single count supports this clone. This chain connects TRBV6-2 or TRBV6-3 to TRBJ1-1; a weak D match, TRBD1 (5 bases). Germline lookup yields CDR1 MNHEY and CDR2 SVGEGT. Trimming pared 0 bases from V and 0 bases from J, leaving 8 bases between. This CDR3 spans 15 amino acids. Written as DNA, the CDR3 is TGTGCCAGCAGTTACTCCATAGGGGTGAACACTGAAGCTTTCTTT. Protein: CASSYSIGVNTEAFF.

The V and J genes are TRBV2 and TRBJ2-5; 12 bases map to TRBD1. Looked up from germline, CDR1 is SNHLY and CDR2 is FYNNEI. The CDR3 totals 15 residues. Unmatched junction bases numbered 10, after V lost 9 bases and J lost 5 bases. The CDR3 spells CASITGTGGWETQYF. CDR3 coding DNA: TGTGCCAGTATTACCGGGACAGGGGGCTGGGAGACCCAGTACTTC.

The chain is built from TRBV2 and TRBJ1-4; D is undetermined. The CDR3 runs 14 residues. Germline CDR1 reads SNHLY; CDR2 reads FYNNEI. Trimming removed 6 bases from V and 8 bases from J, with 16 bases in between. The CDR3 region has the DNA TGTGCCAGCAGGTTTGGCAGTCTTAGGGAAAAACTGTTTTTT. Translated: CASRFGSLREKLFF.